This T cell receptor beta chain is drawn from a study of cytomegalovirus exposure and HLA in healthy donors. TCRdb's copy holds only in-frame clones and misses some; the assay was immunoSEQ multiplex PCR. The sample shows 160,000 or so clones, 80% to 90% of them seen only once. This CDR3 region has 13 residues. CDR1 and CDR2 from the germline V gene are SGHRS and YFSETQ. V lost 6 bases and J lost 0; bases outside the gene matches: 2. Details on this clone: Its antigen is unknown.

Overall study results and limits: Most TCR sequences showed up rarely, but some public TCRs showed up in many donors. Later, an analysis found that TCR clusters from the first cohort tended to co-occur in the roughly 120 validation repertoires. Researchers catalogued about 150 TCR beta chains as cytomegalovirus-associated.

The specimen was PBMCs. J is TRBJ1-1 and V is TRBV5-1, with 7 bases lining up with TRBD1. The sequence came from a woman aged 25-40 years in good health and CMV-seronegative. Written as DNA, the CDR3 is TGCGCCAGCAAGGGGGCGATGAACACTGAAGCTTTCTTT. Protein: CASKGAMNTEAFF.